Below are 9 T cell receptor beta chains sequenced from a single sample in a study of blood T cell repertoires in COVID-19 (dated by TCRdb to about 2020). Library method: the immunoSEQ multiplex PCR assay. This is the immuneACCESS table as TCRdb keeps it, with only in-frame sequences that have V and J called. A part of the clones is gone; compared with another copy, unresolved V genes explain less than half, and the rest is unexplained. The sample table shows about 100,000 clones, and 80% to 90% are seen once. The ten largest clones add up to approximately 2.6% of the sample. Material for sequencing was PBMCs or T cells enriched from blood (not recorded which). Every receptor here comes from a woman in her forties or fifties who had recovered from COVID-19.

The chain is built from TRBV28 and TRBJ1-2; D perhaps matches TRBD1 (6 bases). V lost 10 bases and J 3 bases, leaving 15 bases between the germline ends. Germline CDR1 is MDHEN and CDR2 is SYDVKM. This CDR3 comprises 13 residues. CDR3 protein: CAITGLSHYGYTF. The CDR3 bases are TGTGCCATCACAGGGTTGTCCCACTATGGCTACACCTTC.

The chain links TRBV7-3 to TRBJ2-7; tentatively, D is TRBD2 (5 bases). V gave up 2 bases and J gave up 0 bases, with 11 bases separating them. Germline CDR1 and CDR2: SGHTA and FQGTGA. The CDR3 has 15 amino acids. The CDR3 coding sequence is TGTGCCAGCAGCTTACAGCGGTGGCACTCCTACGAGCAGTACTTC. Encoded protein: CASSLQRWHSYEQYF.

V is TRBV4-2 and J is TRBJ1-2; 10 nucleotides agree with TRBD1. Trimming removed 3 bases from V and 4 bases from J; junction bases left unmatched: 11. Germline V CDR1 and CDR2: LGHNA, YNFKEQ. This CDR3 has 17 amino acids. CDR3 in amino acids: CASSQTRQGALVYGYTF. The CDR3 nucleotides read TGTGCCAGCAGCCAGACCCGACAGGGGGCGTTGGTCTATGGCTACACCTTC.

CDR3 in amino acids: CASSREDYGYTF. In DNA, the CDR3 is TGTGCCAGCAGCCGGGAGGACTATGGCTACACCTTC. The J gene is TRBJ1-2, the V gene TRBV11-3; D is uncertain. The CDR3 loop spans 12 amino acids. V gave up 5 bases and J gave up 3 bases, with 7 bases separating them. The germline CDR1 and CDR2 sequences are SGHNT and YENEEA. Supplemented by reference TRBV11-3 and TRBJ1-2, the full variable domain reads EAGVVQSPRYKIIEKKQPVAFWCNPISGHNTLYWYLQNLGQGPELLIRYENEEAVDDSQLPKDRFSAERLKGVDSTLKIQPAELGDSAVYLCASSREDYGYTFGSGTRLTVV.

The CDR3 region is CASSHVGTGTKQFF. DNA of the CDR3: TGTGCCAGCAGCCATGTAGGTACAGGGACAAAGCAGTTCTTC. This chain uses TRBV3-1 (or the pseudogene TRBV3-2) with TRBJ2-1; tentative D call: TRBD1 (6 bases). Trimming pared 3 bases from V and 11 bases from J, leaving 17 bases between. The CDR3 extends over 14 amino acids. Germline CDR1 is LGHDT and CDR2 is YNNKEL (reference sequence).

The gene calls are TRBV19 and TRBJ2-6; 8 positions match TRBD2. This CDR3 has 15 amino acids. Germline V gene data show CDR1 as LNHDA and CDR2 as SQIVND (reference sequence). Trimming took 9 bases from V and 0 from J; bases not matched to a gene: 4. The CDR3: CASGRGGSGANVLTF. The CDR3, as DNA: TGTGCCAGCGGACGGGGGGGCTCTGGGGCCAACGTCCTGACTTTC.

The rearrangement joins TRBV29-1 to TRBJ1-2; D is undetermined. Germline V lookup: CDR1 SQVTM, CDR2 ANQGSEA. The CDR3 spans 12 residues. The V and J ends lost 6 bases and 0 bases respectively, with 8 bases between them. The CDR3 spells CSVQRTNYGYTF. The CDR3 DNA reads TGCAGCGTCCAGCGAACTAACTATGGCTACACCTTC.

This chain joins TRBV5-8 and TRBJ1-4; D gene uncertain. Looked up from germline, CDR1 is SGHTS and CDR2 is YDEGEE. CDR3 size: 13 residues. Trimming shortened V by 2 bases and J by 8 bases, and 10 bases separated the two germline ends. DNA for the CDR3: TGTGCCAGCAGCTTAAGAGGGAGGGAAAAACTGTTTTTT. As protein: CASSLRGREKLFF.

V usage is TRBV24-1 and J usage is TRBJ2-6; TRBD1 is a possible D gene (5 bases). The CDR3 has 15 amino acids. Germline CDR1 and CDR2: KGHDR and SFDVKD. The V end lost 4 bases, the J end lost 4 bases, and 10 bases lay between the germline ends. For the CDR3, the DNA is TGTGCCACCAGTGACCCAGGGCCCGGGGCCAACGTCCTGACTTTC. It encodes CATSDPGPGANVLTF.